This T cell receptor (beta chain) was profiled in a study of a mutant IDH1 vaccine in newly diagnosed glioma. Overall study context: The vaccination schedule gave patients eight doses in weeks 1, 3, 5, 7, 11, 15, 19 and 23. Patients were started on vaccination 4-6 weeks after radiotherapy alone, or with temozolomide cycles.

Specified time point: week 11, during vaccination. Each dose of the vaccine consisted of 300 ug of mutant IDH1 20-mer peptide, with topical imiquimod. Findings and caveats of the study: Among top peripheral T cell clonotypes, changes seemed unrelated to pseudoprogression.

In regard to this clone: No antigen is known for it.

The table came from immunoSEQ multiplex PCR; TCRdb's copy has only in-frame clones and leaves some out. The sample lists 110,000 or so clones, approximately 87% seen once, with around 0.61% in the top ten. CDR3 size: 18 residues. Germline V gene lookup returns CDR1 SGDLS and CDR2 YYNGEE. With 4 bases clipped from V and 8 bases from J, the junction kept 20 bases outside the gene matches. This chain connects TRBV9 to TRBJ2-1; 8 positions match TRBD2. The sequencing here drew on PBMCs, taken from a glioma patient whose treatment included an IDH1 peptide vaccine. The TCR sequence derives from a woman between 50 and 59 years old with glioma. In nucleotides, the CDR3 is TGTGCCAGCAGCCTGGAGGGGCGCAACGGGAGGGCCGGGGATGAGCAGTTCTTC. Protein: CASSLEGRNGRAGDEQFF.